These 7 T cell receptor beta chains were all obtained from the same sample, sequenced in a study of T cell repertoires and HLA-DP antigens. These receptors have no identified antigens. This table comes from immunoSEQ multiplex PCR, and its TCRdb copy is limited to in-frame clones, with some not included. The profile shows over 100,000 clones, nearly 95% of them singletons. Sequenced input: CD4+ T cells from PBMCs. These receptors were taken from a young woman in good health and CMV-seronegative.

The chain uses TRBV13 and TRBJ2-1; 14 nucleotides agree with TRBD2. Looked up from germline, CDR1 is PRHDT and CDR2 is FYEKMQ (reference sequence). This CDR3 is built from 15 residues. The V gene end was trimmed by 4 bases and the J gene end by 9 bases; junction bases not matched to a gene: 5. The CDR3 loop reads CASSSGLAGVREQFF. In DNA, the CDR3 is TGTGCCAGCAGCTCGGGACTAGCGGGAGTACGTGAGCAGTTCTTC.

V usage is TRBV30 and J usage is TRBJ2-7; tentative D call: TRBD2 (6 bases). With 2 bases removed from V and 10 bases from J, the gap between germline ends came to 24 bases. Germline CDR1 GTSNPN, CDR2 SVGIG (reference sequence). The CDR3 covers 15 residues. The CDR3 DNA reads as TGTGCCTGGAGTCCCGGTTGGGGGGACCTGTCAAATCAGTACTTC. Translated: CAWSPGWGDLSNQYF.

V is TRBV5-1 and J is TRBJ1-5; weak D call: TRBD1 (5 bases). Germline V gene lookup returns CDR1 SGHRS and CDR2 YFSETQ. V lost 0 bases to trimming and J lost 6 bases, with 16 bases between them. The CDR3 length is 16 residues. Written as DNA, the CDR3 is TGCGCCAGCAGCTTGGTCCCCGCGGGGGAGGGTCAGCCCCAGCATTTT. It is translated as CASSLVPAGEGQPQHF.

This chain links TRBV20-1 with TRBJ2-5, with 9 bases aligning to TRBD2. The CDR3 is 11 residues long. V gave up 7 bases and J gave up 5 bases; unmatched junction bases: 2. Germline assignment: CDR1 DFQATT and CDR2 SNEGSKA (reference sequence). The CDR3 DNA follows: TGCAGTGGACTAGCGGTCGAGACCCAGTACTTC. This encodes CSGLAVETQYF.

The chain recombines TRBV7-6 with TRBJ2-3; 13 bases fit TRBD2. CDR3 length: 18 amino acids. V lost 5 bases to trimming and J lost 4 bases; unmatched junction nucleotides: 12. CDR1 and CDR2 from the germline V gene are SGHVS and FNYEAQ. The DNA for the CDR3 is TGTGCCAGCAGCCCAAGGACTAGCGGGGGAGCGCGGGCAGATACGCAGTATTTT. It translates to CASSPRTSGGARADTQYF.

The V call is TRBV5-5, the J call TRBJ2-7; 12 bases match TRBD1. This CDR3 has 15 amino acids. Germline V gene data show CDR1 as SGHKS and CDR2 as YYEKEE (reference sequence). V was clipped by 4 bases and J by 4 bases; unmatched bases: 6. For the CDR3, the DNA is TGTGCCAGCAGCATCCGGGACAGGGGGCGATACGAGCAGTACGTC. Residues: CASSIRDRGRYEQYV.

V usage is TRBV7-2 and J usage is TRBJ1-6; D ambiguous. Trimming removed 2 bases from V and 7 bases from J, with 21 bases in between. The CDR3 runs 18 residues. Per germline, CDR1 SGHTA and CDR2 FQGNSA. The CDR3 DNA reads TGTGCCAGCAGCTTATATCCCCCGAGTGGAGGGTTAAATTCACCCCTCCACTTT. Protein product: CASSLYPPSGGLNSPLHF.